This TCR beta chain was sequenced for a study of blood T cell repertoires in COVID-19. Study-wide background: Samples of COVID-19 (acute and convalescent) were obtained from the United States, Italy and Spain. Sources were T cells, B-cell-depleted T cells, or PBMCs; the material itself was cDNA or gDNA.

Germline lookup yields CDR1 SGHTA and CDR2 FQGTGA. Trimming left V 4 bases short and J 0 bases short, with 6 bases between. CDR3 length: 13 residues. Seattle researchers signed up patients amid active infection and tracked them longitudinally. Clones were read by immunoSEQ multiplex PCR, and TCRdb kept only the in-frame ones, dropping some. The sample lists under 250,000 clones, about 88% seen once, with 15% to 20% in the top ten. The sequence was collected from a middle-aged man with COVID-19, enrolled during active disease. The specimen was peripheral blood. V gene TRBV7-3 combines with J gene TRBJ1-1; D is undetermined. The CDR3 region has the DNA TGTGCCAGCAGCTCGGGTATGAACACTGAAGCTTTCTTT. Its protein is CASSSGMNTEAFF.